These 11 T cell receptor beta chains originate from one sample sequenced in a study of blood T cell repertoires in COVID-19. The data were produced by immunoSEQ multiplex PCR, yet TCRdb's version contains in-frame clones alone and is incomplete. The data show fewer than 300,000 clones, with roughly 85% seen just once and roughly 5% held by the top ten. The sample taken for sequencing was peripheral blood. The receptors come from a man aged 45-65 years with active or convalescent COVID-19.

The V call is TRBV18, the J call TRBJ2-7, with D unresolved. The germline V gene encodes CDR1 KGHSH and CDR2 LQKENI. CDR3 size: 13 residues. V was clipped by 3 bases and J by 5 bases, with 11 bases between them. CDR3 region: CASSPRLTDEQYF. In nucleotides, the CDR3 is TGTGCCAGCTCACCCCGACTTACTGACGAGCAGTACTTC.

The gene calls are TRBV7-2 and TRBJ2-1; 11 nucleotides match TRBD2. J lost 3 bases, V lost 5 bases, and 3 bases had no gene match. Germline loops: CDR1 SGHTA, CDR2 FQGNSA. The CDR3 sequence is 15 residues long. In DNA, the CDR3 is TGTGCCAGCAGCAGAACTAGCGGGAGCTACAATGAGCAGTTCTTC. It yields the protein CASSRTSGSYNEQFF.

This sequence joins TRBV5-1 and TRBJ2-1; a weak D match, TRBD1 (6 bases). CDR3 length: 13 amino acids. Germline CDR1 and CDR2: SGHRS and YFSETQ. Trimming cost V 4 bases and J 8 bases, with 13 bases left between them. In nucleotides, the CDR3 is TGCGCCAGCAGCCCCGACAGGTTCGATGAGCAGTTCTTC. Translation: CASSPDRFDEQFF.

The V gene is TRBV19, the J gene TRBJ1-4; 11 nucleotides align to TRBD1. This CDR3 comprises 13 residues. Germline lookup yields CDR1 LNHDA and CDR2 SQIVND (reference sequence). J lost 5 bases, V lost 10 bases, and 3 bases had no gene match. The CDR3 nucleotides are TGTGCCACCCGGGACAGGGGGAATGAAAAACTGTTTTTT. This translates into CATRDRGNEKLFF.

The chain joins TRBV18 to TRBJ1-3, with unresolved D. The germline V and J ends were trimmed by 3 bases and 0 bases, with 15 bases remaining between them. Germline V gives CDR1 KGHSH, CDR2 LQKENI. This CDR3 is 17 amino acids long. The CDR3 protein is CASSPLPPPRSGNTIYF. DNA of the CDR3: TGTGCCAGCTCACCCCTCCCCCCCCCTCGCTCTGGAAACACCATATATTTT.

In its sample, this clone was seen once. This chain connects TRBV5-5 to TRBJ2-4, with 8 bases identical to TRBD1. Germline-derived CDR1 and CDR2 are SGHKS and YYEKEE (reference sequence). This CDR3 is built from 14 residues. V shed 4 bases, J shed 10 bases, and the junction held 10 bases outside the gene matches. The CDR3 sequence: CASSQDLRQGIQYF. The CDR3 DNA reads as TGTGCCAGCAGCCAAGATTTACGACAGGGGATTCAGTACTTC.

This clone appeared a few times. The chain is built from TRBV11-2 and TRBJ2-1; D may be TRBD1 (6 bases). The CDR3 runs to 14 residues. V was shortened by 2 bases and J by 8 bases, with 13 bases between the two germline ends. In germline, CDR1 is SGHAT, CDR2 FQNNGV. The CDR3 reads CASSLRDTRDEQFF. DNA of the CDR3: TGTGCCAGCAGCTTACGGGACACTAGGGATGAGCAGTTCTTC.

In its sample, this clone was seen once. In DNA form, the CDR3 reads TGTGCCAGCAGCTCGCGACAGGGGTATTACGAGCAGTACTTC. Translation: CASSSRQGYYEQYF. The rearrangement links TRBV7-2 to TRBJ2-7; TRBD1 agrees at 8 bases. Germline V gene lookup returns CDR1 SGHTA and CDR2 FQGNSA. The V and J ends lost 4 bases and 4 bases, in that order; junction bases with no gene match: 6. This CDR3 has 14 residues.

The chain couples TRBV28 to TRBJ2-7; 8 bases agree with TRBD1. The CDR3 contains 16 residues. J lost 1 base, V lost 5 bases, and 10 bases had no gene match. Germline CDR1 and CDR2: MDHEN and SYDVKM. CDR3 protein: CASSPGTGRASYEQYF. As DNA, the CDR3 is TGTGCCAGCAGTCCCGGGACAGGTCGGGCTTCCTACGAGCAGTACTTC.

V and J are TRBV29-1 and TRBJ2-7; 9 bases align to TRBD1. CDR1 and CDR2 (germline): SQVTM, ANQGSEA. V gave up 5 bases and J gave up 2 bases; unmatched junction bases: 13. The CDR3 has 16 amino acids. This CDR3 reads CSVYISEGQGTYEQYF. In DNA, the CDR3 is TGCAGCGTTTACATATCGGAGGGACAGGGCACCTACGAGCAGTACTTC.

This rearrangement joins TRBV4-2 to TRBJ2-2; D perhaps matches TRBD1 (5 bases). This CDR3 comprises 16 residues. CDR1 is LGHNA and CDR2 is YNFKEQ in the germline V gene. V gave up 1 base and J gave up 5 bases, with 14 bases separating them. The CDR3 region is CASSQGASQGTGELFF. The CDR3, as DNA: TGTGCCAGCAGCCAAGGTGCTAGTCAGGGAACCGGGGAGCTGTTTTTT.